This T cell receptor beta chain is drawn from a study of blood T cell repertoires in COVID-19. There are a few counts of this clone. Germline V gene sequence: CDR1 MNHEY, CDR2 SMNVEV (reference sequence). The CDR3 has 16 amino acids. With V trimmed by 4 bases and J by 7 bases, 12 bases remained unmatched. Clones were sequenced by immunoSEQ multiplex PCR, and TCRdb holds only the in-frame ones, with some missing. The sample shows roughly 220,000 clones, 80% to 90% of them seen only once. The chain links TRBV27 to TRBJ2-1; 8 nucleotides line up with TRBD2. The sequenced material came from PBMCs or T cells enriched from blood (not recorded which). The TCR sequence derives from a middle-aged woman with acute COVID-19. The DNA for the CDR3 is TGTGCCAGCAGTTCGAAGCCTAGCGGGCGAGGGAATGAGCAGTTCTTC. Translating it yields CASSSKPSGRGNEQFF.